A single sample gave rise to the 27 T cell receptor beta chains below, sequenced in a study of shared clonotypes between healthy human individuals. The table came from immunoSEQ multiplex PCR; TCRdb's copy has only in-frame clones and leaves some out. The sample shows about 490,000 clones, over 65% of them seen only once. The sequenced sample consisted of PBMCs. The receptors here all came from a woman in her 40s in good health. Some clones in this sample may be carry-over from other donors' samples.

The rearrangement links TRBV2 to TRBJ2-7, with no clear D. Germline values: CDR1 SNHLY, CDR2 FYNNEI. There are 14 residues in the CDR3. Between the trimmed V and J ends, which lost 1 base and 2 bases, there was a span of 9 bases. The CDR3 region has the DNA TGTGCCAGCAGTGAAGGTTTCCCAGCCTACGAGCAGTACTTC. The encoded protein is CASSEGFPAYEQYF.

V is TRBV2 and J is TRBJ1-4; 10 positions match TRBD1. CDR1 and CDR2 (germline): SNHLY, FYNNEI. This CDR3 region has 15 residues. V shed 8 bases, J shed 8 bases, and the junction held 11 bases outside the gene matches. The CDR3 reads CASYPRGTGEEKLFF. DNA of the CDR3: TGTGCCAGCTACCCCCGGGGGACAGGGGAGGAAAAACTGTTTTTT.

The chain couples TRBV28 to TRBJ1-1; 8 bases are a match to TRBD1. Per the germline V gene, CDR1 is MDHEN and CDR2 is SYDVKM. V lost 2 bases and J lost 8; bases outside the gene matches: 7. The CDR3 covers 14 residues. In nucleotides, the CDR3 is TGTGCCAGCAGTTTAGGTGACAGGGACAGGGAAGCTTTCTTT. Translated: CASSLGDRDREAFF.

The gene calls are TRBV9 and TRBJ2-1, with D unclear. CDR3 length equals 14 residues. V was pared by 0 bases and J by 4 bases, with 8 bases between. Germline V gene data show CDR1 as SGDLS and CDR2 as YYNGEE. The CDR3 is CASSVVSQYNEQFF. Here the CDR3 DNA reads TGTGCCAGCAGCGTAGTAAGCCAATACAATGAGCAGTTCTTC.

Remarks on this clone: Other DNA sequences within the sample encode an identical CDR3. V usage is TRBV9 and J usage is TRBJ1-2; no firm D call. Per germline, CDR1 SGDLS and CDR2 YYNGEE. V lost 0 bases and J lost 4, with 10 bases in between. The CDR3 has 14 residues. The CDR3 bases are TGTGCCAGCAGCGTAGAGTCGGGTCTCTATGGCTACACCTTC. Protein: CASSVESGLYGYTF.

The gene calls are TRBV5-6 and TRBJ1-3; D is ambiguous. The CDR3 is 17 amino acids. Trimming shortened V by 2 bases and J by 0 bases, and 15 bases separated the two germline ends. Germline CDR1 SGHDT, CDR2 YYEEEE. This CDR3 is CASSFTTRGNSGNTIYF. The CDR3 coding sequence is TGTGCCAGCAGCTTTACCACCCGGGGAAACTCTGGAAACACCATATATTTT.

V and J are TRBV5-4 and TRBJ1-2; 8 positions agree with TRBD1. V lost 0 bases and J lost 7; bases outside the gene matches: 2. Germline CDR1 is SGHNT and CDR2 is YYREEE (reference sequence). The CDR3 runs to 13 residues. As DNA, the CDR3 is TGTGCCAGCAGCTTGGCCGGGACAGGTGGCTACACCTTC. Encoded protein: CASSLAGTGGYTF.

This clone was seen once. In DNA form, the CDR3 reads TGTGCCACACGACAGGGGCCTAACTATGGCTACACCTTC. Its protein is CATRQGPNYGYTF. This sequence joins TRBV6-1 and TRBJ1-2; 8 nucleotides agree with TRBD1. The CDR3 covers 13 residues. Germline V gives CDR1 MNHNS, CDR2 SASEGT. With 10 bases clipped from V and 0 bases from J, the junction kept 4 bases outside the gene matches.

The genes are TRBV11-2 and TRBJ1-2; weak D call: TRBD1 (6 bases). V was pared by 5 bases and J by 7 bases, with 11 bases between. The V gene's germline CDR1 is SGHAT and CDR2 FQNNGV. This CDR3 is 12 amino acids long. The CDR3 is CASSPDRIGYTF. CDR3 bases: TGTGCCAGCAGCCCCGACAGGATTGGCTACACCTTC. Combining the CDR3 with reference TRBV11-2 and TRBJ1-2 gives the whole variable domain EAGVAQSPRYKIIEKRQSVAFWCNPISGHATLYWYQQILGQGPKLLIQFQNNGVVDDSQLPKDRFSAERLKGVDSTLKIQPAKLEDSAVYLCASSPDRIGYTFGSGTRLTVV.

This clone was seen a few times. This chain connects TRBV5-4 to TRBJ1-4, with D possibly TRBD1 on 6 matching bases. V was clipped by 0 bases and J by 7 bases, with 10 bases between them. The CDR3 consists of 14 residues. Germline values: CDR1 SGHNT, CDR2 YYREEE (reference sequence). The CDR3 loop is CASSLEQGGEKLFF. The CDR3 DNA is TGTGCCAGCAGCTTGGAACAGGGTGGTGAAAAACTGTTTTTT.

The V gene is TRBV7-9, the J gene TRBJ1-4; 9 bases agree with TRBD1. The V gene's germline CDR1 is SEHNR and CDR2 FQNEAQ (reference sequence). Losses at the gene ends were 5 bases for V and 6 bases for J; bases not matched to a gene: 7. The length of the CDR3 is 15 residues. The chain's CDR3 is CASSTRTGVDEKLFF. DNA for the CDR3: TGTGCCAGCAGCACCCGGACAGGGGTAGATGAAAAACTGTTTTTT.

This clone was seen repeatedly, ten times or more. CDR3 protein: CASSHPRPTGAKWLAEPGGNEQFF. CDR3 nucleotides: TGTGCCAGCAGCCACCCCCGTCCGACGGGGGCGAAGTGGCTAGCGGAGCCCGGGGGGAATGAGCAGTTCTTC. The rearrangement links TRBV4-2 to TRBJ2-1; maybe TRBD2 (7 bases). V gave up 3 bases and J gave up 7 bases, with 43 bases separating them. This CDR3 has 24 residues. The germline CDR1 and CDR2 sequences are LGHNA and YNFKEQ.

The rearrangement links TRBV4-2 to TRBJ1-4; unclear D gene. The CDR3 length is 16 residues. V was pared by 4 bases and J by 5 bases, with 17 bases between. Germline CDR1 LGHNA, CDR2 YNFKEQ. The CDR3 coding sequence is TGTGCCAGCAGCCGAGAGGCGGGAAGGAAAAATGAAAAACTGTTTTTT. Amino acids: CASSREAGRKNEKLFF.

The chain recombines TRBV7-2 with TRBJ1-5; TRBD1 matches 8 bases. Germline V gene data show CDR1 as SGHTA and CDR2 as FQGNSA. This CDR3 comprises 16 residues. Losses at the gene ends were 5 bases for V and 1 base for J; bases not matched to a gene: 7. CDR3 DNA sequence: TGTGCCAGCAGCCTCGGGACAGGCCAAAGCAATCAGCCCCAGCATTTT. This codes for CASSLGTGQSNQPQHF.

The chain couples TRBV18 to TRBJ2-7; D unresolved. V dropped 2 bases and J dropped 0 bases, with 5 bases sitting between them. Germline V gene sequence: CDR1 KGHSH, CDR2 LQKENI. CDR3 size: 13 residues. This CDR3 reads CASSPASSYEQYF. The CDR3 region has the DNA TGTGCCAGCTCACCAGCGTCCTCCTACGAGCAGTACTTC.

This clone was observed a handful of times. The gene calls are TRBV28 and TRBJ2-6; the match to TRBD1 covers 7 bases. CDR1 and CDR2 from the germline V gene are MDHEN and SYDVKM. This CDR3 has 19 residues. Trimming cost V 7 bases and J 0 bases; bases outside gene matches: 15. CDR3 sequence: CASTLYPGQSSSGANVLTF. The DNA for the CDR3 is TGTGCCAGCACCCTTTATCCGGGACAGTCGAGCTCTGGGGCCAACGTCCTGACTTTC. Based on the CDR3 plus reference TRBV28 and TRBJ2-6, the full variable domain is DVKVTQSSRYLVKRTGEKVFLECVQDMDHENMFWYRQDPGLGLRLIYFSYDVKMKEKGDIPEGYSVSREKKERFSLILESASTNQTSMYLCASTLYPGQSSSGANVLTFGAGSRLTVL.

Concerning this clone: This sequence is one base from a far larger clone and is likely a read error. The rearrangement joins TRBV7-8 to TRBJ1-3; D uncertain. V lost 4 bases, J lost 2 bases, and 21 bases lay in between. The CDR3 totals 18 residues. CDR1 and CDR2 from the germline V gene are SGHVS and FQNEAQ. CDR3 loop: CASSSRTRGGSPGNTIYF. Written as DNA, the CDR3 is TGTGCCAGCAGCTCCAGGACTAGAGGCGGAAGCCCTGGAAACACCATATATTTT.

J is TRBJ1-2 and V is TRBV18; D is uncertain. The CDR3 extends over 16 amino acids. Trimming took off 3 bases at V and 4 bases at J, with 18 bases between the two ends. Germline CDR1 is KGHSH and CDR2 is LQKENI. The CDR3 DNA follows: TGTGCCAGCTCACCCGATCTCAAGGACGGGCTCTATGGCTACACCTTC. Protein: CASSPDLKDGLYGYTF.

The chain couples TRBV19 to TRBJ1-2; perhaps TRBD1 as D (6 bases). Germline V lookup: CDR1 LNHDA, CDR2 SQIVND (reference sequence). The CDR3 runs 14 residues. V dropped 7 bases and J dropped 2 bases, with 14 bases sitting between them. CDR3 DNA: TGTGCCAGTACAACCGGGACATCCAACTATGGCTACACCTTC. Its translation: CASTTGTSNYGYTF.

The chain joins TRBV18 to TRBJ2-7, with 8 bases lining up with TRBD1. The CDR3 runs 16 residues. Germline V gene sequence: CDR1 KGHSH, CDR2 LQKENI. Trimming at V came to 1 base and at J to 5 bases, leaving 10 bases not matched to a gene. The CDR3 loop reads CASSPQTGQGMDEQYF. The CDR3 DNA reads TGTGCCAGCTCACCACAAACTGGACAGGGTATGGACGAGCAGTACTTC.

The chain is built from TRBV29-1 and TRBJ1-1, with D perhaps TRBD1 (6 bases). Germline V lookup: CDR1 SQVTM, CDR2 ANQGSEA. The CDR3 consists of 10 residues. V lost 3 bases and J lost 11, with 10 bases in between. The DNA of the CDR3 is TGCAGCGTTGAGGAGGGGGGGGCTTTCTTT. It is translated as CSVEEGGAFF.

The chain has TRBV9 and TRBJ2-7; 10 positions agree with TRBD1. The CDR3 contains 14 residues. The germline CDR1 and CDR2 sequences are SGDLS and YYNGEE. The J segment lost 3 bases and the V segment lost 2 bases, leaving 2 bases of the junction unmatched. CDR3 DNA: TGTGCCAGCAGCGTCCGGGACAGGGGCTACGAGCAGTACTTC. Translating gives CASSVRDRGYEQYF.

This clone was found a few times. This CDR3 reads CASSSGTHDPNEQFF. In DNA form, the CDR3 reads TGCGCCAGCAGTTCCGGGACACACGACCCCAATGAGCAGTTCTTC. The chain has TRBV5-1 and TRBJ2-1; a possible D gene is TRBD1 (6 bases). The germline V and J ends were trimmed by 5 bases and 6 bases, with 18 bases remaining between them. Germline CDR1 reads SGHRS; CDR2 reads YFSETQ. CDR3 length: 15 amino acids.

V usage is TRBV4-1 and J usage is TRBJ1-5; possibly TRBD1 for D (6 bases). V shed 5 bases and J shed 3 bases, with 17 bases lying between them. Germline V gene sequence: CDR1 MGHRA, CDR2 YSYEKL. The CDR3 loop spans 16 amino acids. Written as DNA, the CDR3 is TGCGCCAGCAGCAGGACAGCCGTGGATCTCAATCAGCCCCAGCATTTT. Its translation is CASSRTAVDLNQPQHF.

The V call is TRBV2, the J call TRBJ1-2, with 7 nucleotides matching TRBD1. The V gene's germline CDR1 is SNHLY and CDR2 FYNNEI. This CDR3 region has 16 residues. Losses at the gene ends were 6 bases for V and 5 bases for J; bases not matched to a gene: 15. The chain's CDR3 is CASRGTAYTKYYGYTF. CDR3 in DNA: TGTGCCAGCAGGGGGACAGCGTATACAAAATATTATGGCTACACCTTC.

The V call is TRBV11-1, the J call TRBJ1-3; D is undetermined. Trimming shortened V by 6 bases and J by 0 bases, and 9 bases separated the two germline ends. CDR3 length: 14 amino acids. Germline lookup yields CDR1 SGHAT and CDR2 FQDESV (reference sequence). Here the CDR3 DNA reads TGTGCCAGCAGACCTACACTCTCTGGAAACACCATATATTTT. As protein: CASRPTLSGNTIYF.

The chain uses TRBV5-4 and TRBJ1-4, with 7 bases that match TRBD1. Germline loops: CDR1 SGHNT, CDR2 YYREEE (reference sequence). V lost 5 bases, J lost 6 bases, and 1 base stayed unmatched. This CDR3 has 12 amino acids. This CDR3 is CASRDRDEKLFF. DNA for the CDR3: TGTGCCAGCAGAGACAGGGATGAAAAACTGTTTTTT.